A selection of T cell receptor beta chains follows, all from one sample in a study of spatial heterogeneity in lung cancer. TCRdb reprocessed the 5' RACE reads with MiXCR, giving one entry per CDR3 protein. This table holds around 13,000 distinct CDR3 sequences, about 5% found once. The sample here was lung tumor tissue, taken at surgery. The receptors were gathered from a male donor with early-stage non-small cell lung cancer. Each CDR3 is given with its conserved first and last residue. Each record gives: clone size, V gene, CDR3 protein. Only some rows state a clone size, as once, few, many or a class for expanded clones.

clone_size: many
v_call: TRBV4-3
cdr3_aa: CASSPLTAIAGHDGYTF

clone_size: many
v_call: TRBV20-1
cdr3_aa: CSARPGTSGRNEQFF

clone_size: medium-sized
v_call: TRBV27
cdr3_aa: CASGDTLYEQYF

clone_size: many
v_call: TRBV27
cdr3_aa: CASSLRGQGNTIYF

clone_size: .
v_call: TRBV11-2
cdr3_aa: CASSLKTGLNNEQFF

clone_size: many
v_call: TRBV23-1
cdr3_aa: CASSQNGTGWGEQYF

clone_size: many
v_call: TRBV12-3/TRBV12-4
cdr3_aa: CASRGQGLAGPPHF

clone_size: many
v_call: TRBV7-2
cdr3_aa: CASSLGARGSPLHF

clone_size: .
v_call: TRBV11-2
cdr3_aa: CASSPQGDSTEAFF

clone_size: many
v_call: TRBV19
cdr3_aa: CASSTLVWGANEKLFF

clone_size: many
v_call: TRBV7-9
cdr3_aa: CASSLVSGDTGELFF

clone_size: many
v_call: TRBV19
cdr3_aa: CASSMGFNQPQHF

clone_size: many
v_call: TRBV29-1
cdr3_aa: CSVSQGAKETQYF

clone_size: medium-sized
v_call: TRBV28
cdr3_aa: CASYTSGNNEQFF

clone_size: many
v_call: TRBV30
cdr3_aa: CAWSATFGGGMNTEAFF